This T cell receptor (beta chain) was captured in a study of cytomegalovirus exposure and HLA in healthy donors. Whole-study context: Early released data had tens of millions of unique TCRs, all coming from HLA-typed donors.

CDR1 and CDR2 from the germline V gene are MNHEY and SVGAGI. The CDR3 spans 13 residues. Trimming took 6 bases from V and 9 from J, leaving 17 bases between them. Study conclusions and caveats: Immune exposure information available was restricted to CMV serostatus.

PCR involved 60 Vbeta and 13 Jbeta primers. TCRdb keeps only in-frame clones here, not all; method: immunoSEQ multiplex PCR. The sample shows approximately 80,000 clones, and about 1.1% sits with its ten largest clones. About this clone: The antigen remains undetermined.

The sequenced sample consisted of PBMCs. This sequence originates from a woman in her thirties in good health and CMV-seronegative. This chain joins TRBV6-5 and TRBJ1-1; D not certain. CDR3 bases: TGTGCCAGCAGCCCTGGGCCGCAGTGGCAAGCTTTCTTT. Translating gives CASSPGPQWQAFF.